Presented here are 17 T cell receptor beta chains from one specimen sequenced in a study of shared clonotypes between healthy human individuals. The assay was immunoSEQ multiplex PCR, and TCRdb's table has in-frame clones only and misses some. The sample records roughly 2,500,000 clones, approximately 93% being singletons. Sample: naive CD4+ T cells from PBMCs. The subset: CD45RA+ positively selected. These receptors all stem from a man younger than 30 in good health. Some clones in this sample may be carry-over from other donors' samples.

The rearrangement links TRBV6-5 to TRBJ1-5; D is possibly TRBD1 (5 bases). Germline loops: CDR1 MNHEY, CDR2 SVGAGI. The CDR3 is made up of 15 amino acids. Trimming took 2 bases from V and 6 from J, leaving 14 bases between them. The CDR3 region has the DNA TGTGCCAGCAGTTACCGCCAGGGAACGCGTCAGCCCCAGCATTTT. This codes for CASSYRQGTRQPQHF.

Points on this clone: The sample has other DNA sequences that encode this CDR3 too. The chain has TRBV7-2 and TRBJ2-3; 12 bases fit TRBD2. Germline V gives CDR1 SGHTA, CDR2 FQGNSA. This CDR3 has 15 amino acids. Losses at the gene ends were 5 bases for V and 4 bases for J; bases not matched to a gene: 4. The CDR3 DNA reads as TGTGCCAGCAGCCTGACTAGCGGGAGCGCAGATACGCAGTATTTT. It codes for CASSLTSGSADTQYF.

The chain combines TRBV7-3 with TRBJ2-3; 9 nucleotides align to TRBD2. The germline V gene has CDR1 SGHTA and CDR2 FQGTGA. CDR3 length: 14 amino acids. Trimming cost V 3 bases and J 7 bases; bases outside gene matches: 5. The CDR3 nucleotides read TGTGCCAGCAGCTTGGGGACTAGCCCGCATACGCAGTATTTT. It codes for CASSLGTSPHTQYF.

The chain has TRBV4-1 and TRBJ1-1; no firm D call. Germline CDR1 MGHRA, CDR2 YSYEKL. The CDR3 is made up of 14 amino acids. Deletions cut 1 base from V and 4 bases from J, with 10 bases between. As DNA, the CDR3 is TGCGCCAGCAGCCAAGTTAGAAGGGCCACTGAAGCTTTCTTT. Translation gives CASSQVRRATEAFF.

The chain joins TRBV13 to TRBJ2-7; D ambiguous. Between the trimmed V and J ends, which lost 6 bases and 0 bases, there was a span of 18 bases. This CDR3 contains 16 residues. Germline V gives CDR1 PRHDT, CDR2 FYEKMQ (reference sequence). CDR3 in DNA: TGTGCCAGCAGTCTATCCTTGACCTCCAGCTCCTACGAGCAGTACTTC. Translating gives CASSLSLTSSSYEQYF.

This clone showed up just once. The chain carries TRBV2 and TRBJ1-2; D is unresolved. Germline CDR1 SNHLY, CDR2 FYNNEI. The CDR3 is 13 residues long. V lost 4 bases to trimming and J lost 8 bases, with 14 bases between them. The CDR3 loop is CASSVTGLGGYTF. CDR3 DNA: TGTGCCAGCAGTGTTACGGGGTTGGGAGGCTACACCTTC. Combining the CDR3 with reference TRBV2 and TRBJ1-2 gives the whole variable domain EPEVTQTPSHQVTQMGQEVILRCVPISNHLYFYWYRQILGQKVEFLVSFYNNEISEKSEIFDDQFSVERPDGSNFTLKIRSTKLEDSAMYFCASSVTGLGGYTFGSGTRLTVV.

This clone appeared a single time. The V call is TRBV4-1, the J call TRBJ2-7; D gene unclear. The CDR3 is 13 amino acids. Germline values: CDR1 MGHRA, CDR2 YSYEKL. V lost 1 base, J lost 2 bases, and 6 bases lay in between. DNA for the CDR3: TGCGCCAGCAGCCAAGTCGCAGCCTACGAGCAGTACTTC. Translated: CASSQVAAYEQYF.

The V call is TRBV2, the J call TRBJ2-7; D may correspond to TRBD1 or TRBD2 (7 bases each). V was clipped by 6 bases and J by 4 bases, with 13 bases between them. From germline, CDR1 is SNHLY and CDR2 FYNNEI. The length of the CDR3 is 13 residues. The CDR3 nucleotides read TGTGCCAGCAGATCCAGGGGGGGGTACGAGCAGTACTTC. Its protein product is CASRSRGGYEQYF.

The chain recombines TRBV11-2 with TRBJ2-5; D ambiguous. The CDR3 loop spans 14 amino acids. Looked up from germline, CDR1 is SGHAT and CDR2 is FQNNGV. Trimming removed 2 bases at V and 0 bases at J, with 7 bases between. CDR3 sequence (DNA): TGTGCCAGCAGCTTATCTGGGAACCAAGAGACCCAGTACTTC. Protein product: CASSLSGNQETQYF.

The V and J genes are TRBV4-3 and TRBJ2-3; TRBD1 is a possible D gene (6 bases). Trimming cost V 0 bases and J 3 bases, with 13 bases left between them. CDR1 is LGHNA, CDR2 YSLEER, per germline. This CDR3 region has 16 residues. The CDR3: CASSQEGRGGTDTQYF. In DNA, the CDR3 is TGCGCCAGCAGCCAAGAGGGCAGGGGTGGAACAGATACGCAGTATTTT.

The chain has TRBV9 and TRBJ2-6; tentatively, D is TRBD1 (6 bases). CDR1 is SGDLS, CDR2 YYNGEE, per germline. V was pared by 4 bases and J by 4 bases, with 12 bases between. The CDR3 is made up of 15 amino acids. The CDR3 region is CASSLTGTGANVLTF. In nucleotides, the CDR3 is TGTGCCAGCAGCTTGACAGGAACCGGGGCCAACGTCCTGACTTTC.

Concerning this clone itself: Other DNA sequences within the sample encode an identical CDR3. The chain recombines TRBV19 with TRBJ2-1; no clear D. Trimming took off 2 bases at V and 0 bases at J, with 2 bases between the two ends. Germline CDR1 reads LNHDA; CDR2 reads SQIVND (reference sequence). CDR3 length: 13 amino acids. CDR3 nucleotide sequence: TGTGCCAGTAGTATATCCTCCTACAATGAGCAGTTCTTC. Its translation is CASSISSYNEQFF.

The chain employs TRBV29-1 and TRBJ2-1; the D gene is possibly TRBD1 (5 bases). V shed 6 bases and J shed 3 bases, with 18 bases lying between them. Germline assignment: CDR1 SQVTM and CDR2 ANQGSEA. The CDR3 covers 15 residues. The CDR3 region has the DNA TGCAGCGTGGACCCGACAGATTTTCACTACAATGAGCAGTTCTTC. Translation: CSVDPTDFHYNEQFF.

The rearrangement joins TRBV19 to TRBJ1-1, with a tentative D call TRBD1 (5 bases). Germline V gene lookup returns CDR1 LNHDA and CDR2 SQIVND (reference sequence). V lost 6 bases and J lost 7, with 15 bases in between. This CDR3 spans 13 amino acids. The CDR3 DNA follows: TGTGCCAGTAGCACGACAGCTAGGATTGAAGCTTTCTTT. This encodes CASSTTARIEAFF.

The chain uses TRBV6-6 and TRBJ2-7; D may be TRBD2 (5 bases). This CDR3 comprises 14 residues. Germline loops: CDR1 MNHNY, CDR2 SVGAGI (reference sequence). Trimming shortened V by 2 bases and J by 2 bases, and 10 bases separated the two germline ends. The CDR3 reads CASSYVGGPYEQYF. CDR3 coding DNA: TGTGCCAGCAGTTACGTCGGAGGTCCCTACGAGCAGTACTTC.

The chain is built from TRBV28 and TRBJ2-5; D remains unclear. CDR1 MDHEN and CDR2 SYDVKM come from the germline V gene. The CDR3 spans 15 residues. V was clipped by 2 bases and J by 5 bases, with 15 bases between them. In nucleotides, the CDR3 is TGTGCCAGCAGTTTAGCGGCAATCGGCATGGAGACCCAGTACTTC. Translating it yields CASSLAAIGMETQYF. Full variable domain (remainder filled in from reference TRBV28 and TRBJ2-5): DVKVTQSSRYLVKRTGEKVFLECVQDMDHENMFWYRQDPGLGLRLIYFSYDVKMKEKGDIPEGYSVSREKKERFSLILESASTNQTSMYLCASSLAAIGMETQYFGPGTRLLVL.

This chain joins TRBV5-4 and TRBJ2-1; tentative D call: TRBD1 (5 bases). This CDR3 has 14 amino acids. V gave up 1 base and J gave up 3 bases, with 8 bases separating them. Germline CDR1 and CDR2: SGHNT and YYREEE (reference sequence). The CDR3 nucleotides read TGTGCCAGCAGCTTGCTAGACAGCTACAATGAGCAGTTCTTC. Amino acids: CASSLLDSYNEQFF.